This entry lists 23 T cell receptor beta chains sequenced from one sample in a study of blood T cell repertoires in COVID-19 (dated by TCRdb to 2020 to 2021). Library preparation used the immunoSEQ multiplex PCR assay. Not all clones reach the TCRdb copy of this immuneACCESS table, which keeps in-frame sequences only. Checked studies attribute under half of the gap to unresolved V genes and leave the rest unexplained. This sample lists about 16,000 clones; less than 90% were detected once. The top ten hold roughly a quarter of the sample. The sequenced material came from peripheral blood. The receptors were gathered from a man aged 55-75 years with acute or convalescent COVID-19.

The chain joins TRBV5-6 to TRBJ1-5; TRBD1 matches 7 bases. Germline V lookup: CDR1 SGHDT, CDR2 YYEEEE. The CDR3 has 17 residues. V lost 3 bases to trimming and J lost 0 bases; unmatched junction nucleotides: 9. CDR3 bases: TGTGCCAGCAGCTCCTACAGGGGCGGTAGTAGCAATCAGCCCCAGCATTTT. It yields the protein CASSSYRGGSSNQPQHF.

The chain joins TRBV6-1 to TRBJ1-5, with D unresolved. CDR1 MNHNS and CDR2 SASEGT come from the germline V gene. The CDR3 length is 17 residues. Deletions cut 2 bases from V and 0 bases from J, with 14 bases between. CDR3 in amino acids: CASSEIAVGSSNQPQHF. CDR3 DNA sequence: TGTGCCAGCAGTGAAATAGCGGTAGGGAGTAGCAATCAGCCCCAGCATTTT.

This clone was observed a single time. V usage is TRBV5-4 and J usage is TRBJ2-1; 9 bases are a match to TRBD2. The CDR3 consists of 14 residues. Trimming at V came to 1 base and at J to 9 bases, leaving 5 bases not matched to a gene. CDR1 is SGHNT, CDR2 YYREEE, per germline (reference sequence). The CDR3 coding sequence is TGTGCCAGCAGCTTGCTAGCGGGGTCATTTGAGCAGTTCTTC. Amino acid sequence: CASSLLAGSFEQFF.

The chain combines TRBV4-1 with TRBJ2-5, with D maybe TRBD1 (5 bases). V was cut by 1 base and J by 1 base, with 13 bases left in between. The CDR3 length is 16 residues. Per the germline V gene, CDR1 is MGHRA and CDR2 is YSYEKL. DNA for the CDR3: TGCGCCAGCAGCCAAGGGTCAGGGAAGACCCAAGAGACCCAGTACTTC. It encodes CASSQGSGKTQETQYF.

This rearrangement joins TRBV18 to TRBJ2-7; 7 positions agree with TRBD1. There are 17 residues in the CDR3. The V gene end was trimmed by 1 base and the J gene end by 3 bases; junction bases not matched to a gene: 12. The germline CDR1 and CDR2 sequences are KGHSH and LQKENI. The CDR3 loop reads CASSPLPPGQEIYEQYF. CDR3 DNA: TGTGCCAGCTCACCACTTCCCCCCGGACAGGAAATCTACGAGCAGTACTTC.

The gene calls are TRBV5-1 and TRBJ2-7; no clear D gene. Trimming cost V 6 bases and J 3 bases, with 19 bases left between them. The CDR3 totals 15 residues. Germline V lookup: CDR1 SGHRS, CDR2 YFSETQ. The CDR3 region is CASTRAPETYYEQYF. The CDR3 nucleotides are TGCGCCAGCACCAGAGCGCCCGAGACTTACTACGAGCAGTACTTC.

The chain recombines TRBV6-5 with TRBJ2-7, with D perhaps TRBD1 (6 bases). V was cut by 6 bases and J by 2 bases, with 14 bases left in between. The CDR3 is 14 amino acids. Germline-derived CDR1 and CDR2 are MNHEY and SVGAGI. For the CDR3, the DNA is TGTGCCAGCAGATTCATCGACAGGCCCTACGAGCAGTACTTC. Translation gives CASRFIDRPYEQYF.

Turning to this clone: An end of the junction differs from the germline gene, which may be a read error. The V and J genes are TRBV19 and TRBJ2-2; D might be TRBD2 (6 bases). This CDR3 has 16 amino acids. Germline values: CDR1 LNHDA, CDR2 SQIVND (reference sequence). The CDR3, as DNA: TGTACCAGTACGTTTTACGGGGGAACGAACACCGGGGAGCTGTTTTTT. Amino acids: CTSTFYGGTNTGELFF.

The CDR3 loop reads CASSEGSYGYTF. DNA for the CDR3: TGTGCCAGCAGTGAAGGCAGCTATGGCTACACCTTC. The rearrangement links TRBV2 to TRBJ1-2; no firm D call. Germline values: CDR1 SNHLY, CDR2 FYNNEI. The CDR3 contains 12 residues. The V gene lost 1 base and the J gene lost 4 bases, with 4 bases spanning the gap.

The genes are TRBV4-1 and TRBJ1-3; TRBD1 matches at 7 bases. Germline V gene data show CDR1 as MGHRA and CDR2 as YSYEKL. V shed 0 bases and J 4 bases; nucleotides not matched to a gene: 9. The length of the CDR3 is 17 residues. In DNA, the CDR3 is TGCGCCAGCAGCCAAGAAGGGACAGCCGCTACGGGAAACACCATATATTTT. Protein: CASSQEGTAATGNTIYF.

The chain is built from TRBV7-6 and TRBJ1-4, with D perhaps matching TRBD1 (6 bases). V lost 1 base, J lost 6 bases, and 12 bases lay in between. The germline CDR1 and CDR2 sequences are SGHVS and FNYEAQ. The CDR3 covers 15 residues. The CDR3 DNA follows: TGTGCCAGCAGCTTAGTTGGGGGCAAGGATGAAAAACTGTTTTTT. As protein: CASSLVGGKDEKLFF.

The CDR3 nucleotides read TGTGCCAGCTCACCATCTACCAGGGTTAAGACCCAGTACTTC. As protein: CASSPSTRVKTQYF. The rearrangement joins TRBV18 to TRBJ2-5; D is possibly TRBD1 (5 bases). The CDR3 extends over 14 amino acids. The germline gives CDR1 KGHSH, CDR2 LQKENI. Trimming shortened V by 2 bases and J by 6 bases, and 13 bases separated the two germline ends.

Only one count was recorded for this clone. This chain links TRBV11-2 with TRBJ1-1; D remains unclear. The CDR3 consists of 15 residues. Germline assignment: CDR1 SGHAT and CDR2 FQNNGV. V was trimmed by 5 bases and J by 2 bases, leaving 15 bases between them. This CDR3 is CASSPSPVSNTEAFF. CDR3 bases: TGTGCCAGCAGCCCCTCCCCCGTCAGTAACACTGAAGCTTTCTTT. Supplemented by reference TRBV11-2 and TRBJ1-1, the full variable domain reads EAGVAQSPRYKIIEKRQSVAFWCNPISGHATLYWYQQILGQGPKLLIQFQNNGVVDDSQLPKDRFSAERLKGVDSTLKIQPAKLEDSAVYLCASSPSPVSNTEAFFGQGTRLTVV.

This rearrangement joins TRBV5-5 to TRBJ2-7, with 7 bases matching TRBD1. Germline CDR1 reads SGHKS; CDR2 reads YYEKEE (reference sequence). V shed 3 bases, J shed 2 bases, and the junction held 8 bases outside the gene matches. The CDR3 is 15 amino acids. CDR3 in amino acids: CASSSRQGRTYEQYF. The CDR3 nucleotides read TGTGCCAGCAGCTCCCGACAGGGTCGAACCTACGAGCAGTACTTC.

J is TRBJ2-7 and V is TRBV12-3 or TRBV12-4; 8 nucleotides agree with TRBD1. This CDR3 has 13 amino acids. The junction had 4 bases not matched to a gene; V was cut back by 6 bases and J by 3 bases. In DNA, the CDR3 is TGTGCCAGCAGCAGGGACAGGAACTACGAGCAGTACTTC. It encodes CASSRDRNYEQYF.

This chain uses TRBV11-3 with TRBJ2-1; the match to TRBD1 covers 9 bases. The CDR3 length is 14 residues. Germline CDR1 is SGHNT and CDR2 is YENEEA. Unmatched junction bases numbered 5, after V lost 2 bases and J lost 9 bases. CDR3 sequence: CASSLPGQGPEQFF. The CDR3 DNA reads TGTGCCAGCAGCTTACCGGGACAGGGTCCTGAGCAGTTCTTC.

The J gene is TRBJ1-5, the V gene TRBV6-2 or TRBV6-3, with TRBD1 matching over 7 bases. The germline V gene encodes CDR1 MNHEY and CDR2 SVGEGT. The CDR3 covers 16 residues. V trimming: 2 bases; J trimming: 9 bases; junction bases outside the gene matches: 13. The CDR3 protein is CASSYQRGQATSPQHF. The DNA for the CDR3 is TGTGCCAGCAGTTACCAACGAGGACAGGCGACTTCGCCCCAGCATTTT.

This clone was found a few times. The V call is TRBV7-2, the J call TRBJ2-1, with D perhaps TRBD2 (5 bases). In germline, CDR1 is SGHTA, CDR2 FQGNSA. V dropped 5 bases and J dropped 9 bases, with 17 bases sitting between them. The CDR3 covers 14 residues. CDR3 sequence: CASSAGILSSEQFF. The DNA of the CDR3 is TGTGCCAGCAGCGCCGGGATCCTTAGTAGTGAGCAGTTCTTC.

The chain combines TRBV5-4 with TRBJ1-3; D not certain. The CDR3 is 12 amino acids. The V end was cut by 4 bases, the J end by 8 bases, with 10 bases between. Germline loops: CDR1 SGHNT, CDR2 YYREEE (reference sequence). CDR3: CASSRPADTIYF. CDR3 DNA sequence: TGTGCCAGCAGCCGCCCCGCGGACACCATATATTTT.

The chain links TRBV19 to TRBJ2-4, with TRBD1 matching over 7 bases. Germline CDR1 reads LNHDA; CDR2 reads SQIVND (reference sequence). The V segment lost 6 bases and the J segment 9 bases; nucleotides outside the gene matches: 5. This CDR3 has 12 amino acids. The CDR3 nucleotides are TGTGCCAGTAGATCGACAGGGATCATTCAGTACTTC. Its translation: CASRSTGIIQYF.

V usage is TRBV5-1 and J usage is TRBJ1-2; a possible D gene is TRBD1 (6 bases). Looked up from germline, CDR1 is SGHRS and CDR2 is YFSETQ. V dropped 4 bases and J dropped 0 bases, with 13 bases sitting between them. CDR3 length equals 15 residues. The CDR3 is CASSVGTIANYGYTF. The CDR3 DNA reads as TGCGCCAGCAGCGTGGGGACAATAGCTAACTATGGCTACACCTTC.

The chain links TRBV30 to TRBJ1-2; unclear D gene. Trimming left V 2 bases short and J 8 bases short, with 12 bases between. This CDR3 spans 12 amino acids. The V gene's germline CDR1 is GTSNPN and CDR2 SVGIG (reference sequence). The CDR3 sequence: CAWSLGPGGYTF. CDR3 coding DNA: TGTGCCTGGAGTCTGGGCCCAGGCGGCTACACCTTC. Looking up the rest from reference TRBV30 and TRBJ1-2 gives the full variable domain: SQTIHQWPATLVQPVGSPLSLECTVEGTSNPNLYWYRQAAGRGLQLLFYSVGIGQISSEVPQNLSASRPQDRQFILSSKKLLLSDSGFYLCAWSLGPGGYTFGSGTRLTVV.

V is TRBV18 and J is TRBJ2-4, with a tentative D call TRBD2 (5 bases). Germline values: CDR1 KGHSH, CDR2 LQKENI. The V gene lost 1 base and the J gene lost 1 base, with 11 bases spanning the gap. The CDR3 is made up of 16 amino acids. The CDR3 sequence: CASSPQGGFAKNIQYF. CDR3 DNA sequence: TGTGCCAGCTCACCACAAGGCGGGTTCGCCAAAAACATTCAGTACTTC.